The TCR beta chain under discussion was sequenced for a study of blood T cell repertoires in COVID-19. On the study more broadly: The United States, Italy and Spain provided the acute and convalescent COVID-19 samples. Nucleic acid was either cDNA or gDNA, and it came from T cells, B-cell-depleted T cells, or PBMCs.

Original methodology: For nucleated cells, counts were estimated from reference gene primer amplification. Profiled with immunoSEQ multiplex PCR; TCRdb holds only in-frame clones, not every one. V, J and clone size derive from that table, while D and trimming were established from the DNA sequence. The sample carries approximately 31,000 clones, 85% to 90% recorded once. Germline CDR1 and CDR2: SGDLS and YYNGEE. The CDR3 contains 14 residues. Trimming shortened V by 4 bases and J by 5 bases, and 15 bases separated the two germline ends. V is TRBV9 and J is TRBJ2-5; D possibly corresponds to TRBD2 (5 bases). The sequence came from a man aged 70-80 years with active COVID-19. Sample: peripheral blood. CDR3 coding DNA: TGTGCCAGCAGCCTGAGGGCCTCGGGGGAGACCCAGTACTTC. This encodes CASSLRASGETQYF.